This is a list of T cell receptor beta chains from one sample in a study of blood T cell repertoires in COVID-19. TCRdb keeps only in-frame clones here, not all; method: immunoSEQ multiplex PCR. The sample carries 140,000 to 150,000 clones, around four fifths recorded once. The sample was peripheral blood. These receptors were obtained from a woman in her 40s with active or convalescent COVID-19. Both conserved end residues are part of each CDR3. The D gene is left open where the match is weak. A row's size may be missing; if present it is once, few, many or a size class.

TRBV11-2	once	NA	TRBJ1-2	TGTGCCAGCAGCGCCCAATTGAAGGACACGTATGGCTACACCTTC	CASSAQLKDTYGYTF
TRBV10-1	NA	NA	TRBJ1-3	TGCGCCAGCAGTGAAAATGGAGGGATCGGAAACACCATATATTTT	CASSENGGIGNTIYF
TRBV11-2	NA	NA	TRBJ2-7	TGTGCCAGCAGCCTATTAAGGGGCAGCTACGAGCAGTACTTC	CASSLLRGSYEQYF
TRBV6-5	NA	NA	TRBJ2-7	TGTGCCAGCAGTCCTATTCAGGGCAGGGGCTTCATATTT	CASSPIQGRGFIF
TRBV3-1/TRBV3-2	NA	NA	TRBJ1-2	TGTGCCAGCAGCCAAGATATAAGGCCGGGTTTGCTCACCTTC	CASSQDIRPGLLTF
TRBV9	NA	NA	TRBJ1-1	TGTGCCAGCAGCGTGTACATGAACACTGAAGCTTTCTTT	CASSVYMNTEAFF
TRBV28	NA	NA	TRBJ2-2	TGTGCCAGCAGTTCTGGGAGGACCGGGGAGCTGTTTTTT	CASSSGRTGELFF
TRBV12-5	NA	NA	TRBJ2-5	TGTGCTAGTGGCCGGGACTCCCAAGAGACCCAGTACTTC	CASGRDSQETQYF
TRBV7-2	NA	NA	TRBJ1-6	TGTGCCAGCAGCTTACCGGTGGGGGGGCAAAGTAATTCACCCCTCCACTTT	CASSLPVGGQSNSPLHF
TRBV9	NA	TRBD1	TRBJ2-2	TGTGCCAGCAGCGTAGGACAGGGGGCCGGGGAGCTGTTTTTT	CASSVGQGAGELFF
TRBV30	NA	TRBD1	TRBJ1-4	TGTGCCTGGAGTGTGGTAGGGGGCCCTGTGGAACTGTTTTTT	CAWSVVGGPVELFF
TRBV12-3/TRBV12-4	NA	TRBD1	TRBJ1-1	TGTGCCAGCAGTGAGACAGGGCAGGCTTTCTTT	CASSETGQAFF
TRBV9	NA	NA	TRBJ1-1	TGTGCCAGCAGCACTCAGGTTCTGAACACTGAAGCTTTCTTT	CASSTQVLNTEAFF
TRBV29-1	NA	TRBD1	TRBJ2-4	TGCAGCGTTGATGGAACAGGGGCGGTTCAGTACTTC	CSVDGTGAVQYF
TRBV4-1	few	TRBD1	TRBJ1-4	TGCGCCAGCAGCCCCGGACAGGCCGCAACTAATGAAAAACTGTTTTTT	CASSPGQAATNEKLFF
TRBV6-5	NA	TRBD1	TRBJ1-2	TGTGCCAGCAGTTACCCCGGACAGGGGAGCTATGGCTACACCTTC	CASSYPGQGSYGYTF
TRBV18	NA	TRBD1	TRBJ2-1	TGTGCCAGCTCACCCGGACAGGGGGCGGTCAATGAGCAGTTCTTC	CASSPGQGAVNEQFF
TRBV5-6	once	NA	TRBJ1-1	TGTGCCAGCAGCTTGCCACGGGAAAACCTTAGGGCTGAAGCTTTCTTT	CASSLPRENLRAEAFF